This TCR beta chain was identified in a study of monozygotic twins with inflammatory bowel disease. TCRdb reanalyzed the 5' RACE reads and collapses them to one entry per CDR3 protein, without DNA. This sample's table reports around 450,000 distinct CDR3 sequences. The CDR3 totals 16 residues. The germline gives CDR1 KGHDR, CDR2 SFDVKD. The source material was blood. The chain carries TRBV24-1 and TRBJ2-1; the TCRdb call, TRBD1, lacks DNA for checking. This receptor was taken from a human donor with ulcerative colitis or Crohn's disease, or a healthy co-twin of an affected twin (not recorded which). The CDR3 loop is CATSDLTGVNHNEQFF.